Listed below are T cell receptor beta chains from one sample, sequenced in a study of vaccination and CD4 T cells after COVID-19. What these receptors recognize is not known. TCRdb redid the calling of the PCR reads with MiXCR, one entry per CDR3 protein. The data show some 22,000 distinct CDR3 sequences, approximately 65% seen once. Source: CD4+ T cells from blood, cultured in vitro, taken before SARS-CoV-2 vaccination. The receptors originated from a human donor who received a COVID-19 vaccine. Each CDR3 is given with its conserved first and last residue. Fields, in order: D gene, clone size, J gene, V gene, CDR3 protein, CDR3 DNA. D genes are given only for firm matches. Only part of the rows carry a size: once, few, many, or a class if the clone is expanded.

-	few	TRBJ2-3	TRBV6-1	CASSEVASRYTDTQYF	TGTGCCAGCAGTGAAGTGGCCTCCCGATACACAGATACGCAGTATTTT
TRBD1	-	TRBJ1-1	TRBV20-1	CSARTGGTEAFF	TGCAGTGCTAGGACAGGGGGCACTGAAGCTTTCTTT
TRBD2	-	TRBJ2-3	TRBV20-1	CSARFRGLSTDTQYF	TGCAGTGCTAGGTTTCGGGGACTAAGCACAGATACGCAGTATTTT
-	-	TRBJ1-2	TRBV20-1	CSAKGVRWEGYTF	TGCAGTGCTAAGGGAGTCCGGTGGGAAGGCTACACCTTC
-	-	TRBJ2-1	TRBV7-2	CASSLDGARYNEQFF	TGTGCCAGCAGCTTAGATGGGGCCAGATACAATGAGCAGTTCTTC
-	-	TRBJ2-2	TRBV20-1	CSARDGRASNTGELFF	TGCAGTGCTAGAGACGGCCGGGCTTCGAACACCGGGGAGCTGTTTTTT
-	-	TRBJ2-7	TRBV6-5	CASSYTQGSTYEQYF	TGTGCCAGCAGTTACACCCAGGGGAGCACCTACGAGCAGTACTTC
-	-	TRBJ1-5	TRBV2	CASSLDTQPQHF	TGTGCCAGCAGTCTTGACACCCAGCCCCAGCATTTT
-	-	TRBJ2-5	TRBV7-8	CASSVGSQETQYF	TGTGCCAGCAGCGTCGGGAGCCAAGAGACCCAGTACTTC
-	-	TRBJ1-4	TRBV30	CAWRGGKLFF	TGTGCCTGGAGAGGGGGAAAACTGTTTTTT
TRBD1	-	TRBJ1-1	TRBV19	CASERDRGLGNTEAFF	TGTGCCAGCGAAAGGGACAGGGGATTGGGGAACACTGAAGCTTTCTTT
-	-	TRBJ1-6	TRBV6-1	CASSVGHRLSLHF	TGTGCCAGCAGTGTGGGACACCGGTTGTCCCTCCACTTT
TRBD2	once	TRBJ2-7	TRBV15	CATSRDGAGAPFGEQYF	TGTGCCACCAGCAGAGATGGAGCGGGGGCCCCGTTTGGGGAGCAGTACTTC
TRBD1	few	TRBJ1-2	TRBV2	CASSERRDSNGYTF	TGTGCCAGCAGTGAACGCCGGGACAGCAATGGCTACACCTTC
TRBD1	-	TRBJ2-5	TRBV18	CASSPGTDQETQYF	TGTGCCAGCTCACCCGGGACAGACCAAGAGACCCAGTACTTC
TRBD1	medium-sized	TRBJ2-1	TRBV2	CASRIRPGGAYNEQFF	TGTGCCAGCAGGATCCGACCAGGGGGTGCATACAATGAGCAGTTCTTC
-	-	TRBJ2-3	TRBV12-5	CASGPRHHTDTQYF	TGTGCTAGTGGTCCCCGACATCACACAGATACGCAGTATTTT
-	-	TRBJ1-5	TRBV24-1	CATSPMEGGSNQPQHF	TGTGCCACCAGTCCCATGGAGGGGGGTAGCAATCAGCCCCAGCATTTT
-	large	TRBJ1-6	TRBV6-4	CASSTTGTGPLHF	TGTGCCAGCAGTACTACAGGGACGGGCCCCCTCCACTTT
TRBD1	-	TRBJ1-1	TRBV7-2	CASSASTGRDAFF	TGTGCCAGCAGCGCCTCGACAGGGAGAGACGCTTTCTTT
TRBD1	-	TRBJ2-4	TRBV6-1	CASSPQGAWQNIQYF	TGTGCCAGCAGTCCACAGGGGGCTTGGCAAAACATTCAGTACTTC
TRBD1	-	TRBJ1-4	TRBV7-6	CASSLARGPGEKLFF	TGTGCCAGCAGCTTAGCCAGGGGGCCAGGAGAAAAACTGTTTTTT
TRBD1	-	TRBJ2-7	TRBV11-3	CASRFSTGGPYEQYF	TGTGCCAGCAGGTTCTCCACAGGGGGCCCCTACGAGCAGTACTTC
-	-	TRBJ2-7	TRBV12-3/TRBV12-4	CASSPYDLGRLVPYEQYF	TGTGCCAGCAGCCCCTACGACCTAGGAAGACTTGTCCCCTACGAGCAGTACTTC